The clone carrying this T cell receptor beta chain was observed at least ten times. These data come from a study of CD8 T cells in ankylosing spondylitis. The V gene lost 1 base and the J gene lost 5 bases, with 6 bases spanning the gap. This CDR3 contains 13 residues. Germline V gives CDR1 LGHNA, CDR2 YSLEER. TCRdb re-called the 5' RACE reads with MiXCR, one entry per CDR3 protein. This table has approximately 140,000 distinct CDR3 sequences, roughly 8% appearing once. The receptor comes from a male donor with ankylosing spondylitis. The V call is TRBV4-3, the J call TRBJ2-1; possibly TRBD1 for D (5 bases). The sample comprised synovial fluid, either unsorted or a sorted T cell fraction (not recorded which). The CDR3 bases are TGCGCCAGCAGCCAAGCAGGGAACAATGAGCAGTTCTTC. This codes for CASSQAGNNEQFF.